The present T cell receptor (beta chain) was sequenced within a study of blood T cell repertoires in COVID-19. Sequenced by immunoSEQ multiplex PCR; TCRdb stores in-frame clones only, minus some. The sample yields about 270,000 clones, around 87% seen once. The ends were cut back, 6 bases at V and 5 bases at J, with 5 bases in the middle. The germline gives CDR1 MNHEY, CDR2 SVGAGI. The CDR3 loop spans 11 amino acids. The chain links TRBV6-5 to TRBJ2-1; the D is unclear. Sequencing used PBMCs or T cells enriched from blood (not recorded which). This TCR derives from a woman under 30 who had recovered from COVID-19. The CDR3 protein is CASSLNNEQFF. For the CDR3, the DNA is TGTGCCAGCAGCCTTAACAATGAGCAGTTCTTC.